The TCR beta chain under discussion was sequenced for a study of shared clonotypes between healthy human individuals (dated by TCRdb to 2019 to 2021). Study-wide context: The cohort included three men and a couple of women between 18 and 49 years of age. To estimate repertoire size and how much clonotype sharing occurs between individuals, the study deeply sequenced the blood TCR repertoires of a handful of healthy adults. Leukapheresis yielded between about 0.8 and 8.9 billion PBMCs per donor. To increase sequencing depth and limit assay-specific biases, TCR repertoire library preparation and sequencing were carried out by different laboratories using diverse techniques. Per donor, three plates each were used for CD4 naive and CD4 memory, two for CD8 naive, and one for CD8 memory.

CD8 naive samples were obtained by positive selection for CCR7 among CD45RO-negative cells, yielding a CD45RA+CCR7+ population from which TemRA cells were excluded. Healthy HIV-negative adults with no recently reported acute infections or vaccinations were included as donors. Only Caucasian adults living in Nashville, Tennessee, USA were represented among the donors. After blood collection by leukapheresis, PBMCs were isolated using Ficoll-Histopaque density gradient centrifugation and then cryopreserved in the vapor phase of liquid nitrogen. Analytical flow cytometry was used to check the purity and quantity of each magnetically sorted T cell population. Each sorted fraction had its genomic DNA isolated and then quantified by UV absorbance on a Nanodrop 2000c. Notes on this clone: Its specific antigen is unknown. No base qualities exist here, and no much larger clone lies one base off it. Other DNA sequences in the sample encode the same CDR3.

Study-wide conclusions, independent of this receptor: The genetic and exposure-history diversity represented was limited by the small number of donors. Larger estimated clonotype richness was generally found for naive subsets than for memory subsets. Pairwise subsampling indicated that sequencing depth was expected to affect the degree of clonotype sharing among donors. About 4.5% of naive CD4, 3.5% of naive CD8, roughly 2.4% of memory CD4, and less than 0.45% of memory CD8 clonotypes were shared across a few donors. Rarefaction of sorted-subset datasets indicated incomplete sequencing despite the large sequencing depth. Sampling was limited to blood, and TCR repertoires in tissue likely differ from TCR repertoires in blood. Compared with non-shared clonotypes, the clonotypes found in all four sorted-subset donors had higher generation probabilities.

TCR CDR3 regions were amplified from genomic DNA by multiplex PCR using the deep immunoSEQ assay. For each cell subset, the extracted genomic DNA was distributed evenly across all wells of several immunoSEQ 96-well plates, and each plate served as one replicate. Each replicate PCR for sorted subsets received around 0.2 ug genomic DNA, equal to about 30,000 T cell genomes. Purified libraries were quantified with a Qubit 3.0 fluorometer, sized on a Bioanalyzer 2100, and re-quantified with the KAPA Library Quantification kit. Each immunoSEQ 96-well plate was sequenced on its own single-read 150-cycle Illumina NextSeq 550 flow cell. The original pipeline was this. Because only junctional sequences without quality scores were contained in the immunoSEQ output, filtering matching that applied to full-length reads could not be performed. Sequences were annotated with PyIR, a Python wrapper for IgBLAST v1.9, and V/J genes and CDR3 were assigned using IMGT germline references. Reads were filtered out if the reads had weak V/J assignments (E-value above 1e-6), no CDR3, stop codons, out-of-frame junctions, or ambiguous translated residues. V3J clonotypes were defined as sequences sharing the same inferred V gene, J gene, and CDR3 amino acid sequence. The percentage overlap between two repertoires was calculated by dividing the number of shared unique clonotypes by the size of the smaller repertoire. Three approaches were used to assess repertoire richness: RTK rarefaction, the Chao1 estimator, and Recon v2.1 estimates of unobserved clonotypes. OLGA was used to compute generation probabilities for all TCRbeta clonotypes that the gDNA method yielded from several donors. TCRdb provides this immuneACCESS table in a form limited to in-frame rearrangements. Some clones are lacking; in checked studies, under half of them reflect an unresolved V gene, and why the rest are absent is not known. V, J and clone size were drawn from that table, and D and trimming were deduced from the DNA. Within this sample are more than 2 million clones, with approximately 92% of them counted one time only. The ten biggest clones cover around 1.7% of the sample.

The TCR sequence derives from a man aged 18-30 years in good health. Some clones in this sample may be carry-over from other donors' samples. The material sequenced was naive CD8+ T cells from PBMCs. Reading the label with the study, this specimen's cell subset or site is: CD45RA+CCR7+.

DNA sequence: TGTGCCAGTAGTATAGGGGGAGGGGCCTACAATGAGCAGTTCTTC. Translation gives CASSIGGGAYNEQFF. The chain is assembled from TRBV19 and TRBJ2-1; 7 nucleotides in the junction match TRBD2. Trimmed from V: 1 base; trimmed from J: 2 bases; junction bases lacking a gene match: 2. The cysteine opens and the phenylalanine closes a CDR3 of 15 amino acids. Only CDR3 DNA is held: 45 bases, read in frame from base 1. In the germline V gene (reference sequence), CDR1 corresponds to LNHDA and CDR2 to SQIVND.